These 16 T cell receptor beta chains originate from one sample sequenced in a study of spatial heterogeneity in lung cancer. Their recognized antigens are unknown. Study results and limitations: Counts of expanded intratumoral alpha and beta TCRs tracked tumor mutation counts.

TCRdb called the 5' RACE reads again in MiXCR, with one record for every CDR3 protein. The profile shows 18,000 or so distinct CDR3 sequences, 9.5% to 10% of them singletons. Sample time point: sample taken at primary tumor resection. The sequencing here drew on lung tumor tissue, taken at surgery. The receptors stem from a female donor with early-stage non-small cell lung cancer.

Regarding this clonotype: A library made for alpha chains picked up this beta chain off target, so its size means little. This chain links TRBV12-3 or TRBV12-4 with TRBJ1-3; 8 nucleotides line up with TRBD1. V shed 10 bases, J shed 4 bases, and the junction held 12 bases outside the gene matches. This CDR3 is 15 amino acids long. The CDR3 reads CATFEAGGSGNTIYF. The CDR3 coding sequence is TGTGCCACCTTCGAGGCAGGGGGCTCCGGAAACACCATATATTTT.

This clonotype was seen many times. A library made for alpha chains picked up this beta chain off target, so its size means little. The V gene is TRBV20-1, the J gene TRBJ1-2; a possible D gene is TRBD1 (6 bases). CDR3 length: 13 amino acids. The ends were cut back, 3 bases at V and 5 bases at J, with 13 bases in the middle. Germline V gene data show CDR1 as DFQATT and CDR2 as SNEGSKA (reference sequence). CDR3 DNA: TGCAGTGCTAGTGAGACAGGAGGGTATGGCTACACCTTC. This sequence encodes CSASETGGYGYTF.

The table lists this clonotype with many counts. Little can be read into the size of this beta chain, an off-target read in a library designed for alpha chains. The chain joins TRBV6-2 or TRBV6-3 to TRBJ2-3, with D hard to call. Germline assignment: CDR1 MNHEY and CDR2 SVGEGT. V shed 7 bases and J shed 3 bases, with 11 bases lying between them. This CDR3 spans 13 amino acids. The CDR3 DNA is TGTGCCAGCATGCCCGGACGAACAGATACGCAGTATTTT. Residues: CASMPGRTDTQYF.

Many counts were recorded for this clonotype. The library was designed around alpha chains, so this beta chain is a stray read whose abundance carries little weight. The rearrangement uses TRBV10-3 and TRBJ2-2; D perhaps matches TRBD1 (6 bases). Trimming took off 6 bases at V and 0 bases at J, with 11 bases between the two ends. The CDR3 length is 15 residues. Germline-derived CDR1 and CDR2 are ENHRY and SYGVKD. This CDR3 is CAIRTGQANTGELFF. For the CDR3, the DNA is TGTGCCATCAGGACGGGACAAGCGAACACCGGGGAGCTGTTTTTT.

This clonotype was seen repeatedly, ten times or more. A library prepared for alpha chains yielded this beta chain as an off-target read; its size is of little meaning. The J gene is TRBJ2-1, the V gene TRBV11-2, with 8 bases fitting TRBD2. V shed 10 bases and J 7 bases; nucleotides not matched to a gene: 6. The CDR3 extends over 12 amino acids. CDR1 and CDR2 from the germline V gene are SGHAT and FQNNGV. The CDR3: CATLAGVNEQFF. In nucleotides, the CDR3 is TGTGCCACCCTAGCGGGTGTGAATGAGCAGTTCTTC.

By share of the sample, this clonotype is medium-sized (0.01 to 0.1%). This beta chain lies outside the target of a library built for alpha chains; its clone size means little. V gene TRBV7-3 combines with J gene TRBJ2-7; 8 positions agree with TRBD2. There are 14 residues in the CDR3. V lost 5 bases, J lost 1 base, and 4 bases stayed unmatched. Germline V lookup: CDR1 SGHTA, CDR2 FQGTGA. The CDR3, as DNA: TGTGCCAGCAGCCCTAGCGGGCCTTCCTACGAGCAGTACTTC. This translates into CASSPSGPSYEQYF.

At least ten counts were recorded for this clonotype. This beta chain appears as a stray read in a library generated for alpha chains; its size is not informative. This chain links TRBV11-1 with TRBJ2-1; D unresolved. Trimming took off 4 bases at V and 9 bases at J, with 16 bases between the two ends. CDR3 length: 14 residues. CDR1 is SGHAT, CDR2 FQDESV, per germline (reference sequence). The CDR3 protein is CASSSQSGILEQFF. The CDR3 coding sequence is TGTGCCAGCAGCTCCCAGTCGGGCATTCTTGAGCAGTTCTTC.

Notes on this clonotype: This beta chain slipped into a library made for alpha chains as a stray read, so its size is not meaningful. In DNA, the CDR3 is TGTGCCAGCAGTACCCGTCCCCTCGTGACCCAGTACTTC. It yields the protein CASSTRPLVTQYF. This chain joins TRBV28 and TRBJ2-5; D gene uncertain. Looked up from germline, CDR1 is MDHEN and CDR2 is SYDVKM. CDR3 length: 13 amino acids. V dropped 5 bases and J dropped 7 bases, with 14 bases sitting between them.

The sample holds a few counts of this clonotype. The library was prepared for alpha chains; this beta chain is a stray read, so its frequency means little. The chain has TRBV20-1 and TRBJ2-5; perhaps TRBD2 as D (7 bases). This CDR3 is built from 15 residues. V dropped 0 bases and J dropped 1 base, with 12 bases sitting between them. Germline CDR1 and CDR2: DFQATT and SNEGSKA (reference sequence). The CDR3 region is CSARDLRGAQETQYF. DNA for the CDR3: TGCAGTGCTAGAGATCTACGGGGGGCCCAAGAGACCCAGTACTTC.

This clonotype was observed a handful of times. The library was prepared for alpha chains; this beta chain is a stray read, so its frequency means little. The rearrangement links TRBV5-1 to TRBJ2-7, with TRBD2 identical over 7 bases. This CDR3 region has 15 residues. The V segment lost 0 bases and the J segment 7 bases; nucleotides outside the gene matches: 10. Looked up from germline, CDR1 is SGHRS and CDR2 is YFSETQ. The CDR3 sequence: CASSLGASGSYEQYF. DNA of the CDR3: TGCGCCAGCAGCTTGGGAGCTAGCGGTTCTTATGAGCAGTACTTC.

About this clonotype itself: In a library made to pick up alpha chains, this beta chain is a stray read with a size that means little. The chain joins TRBV20-1 to TRBJ2-5, with 7 bases identical to TRBD1. CDR3 size: 15 residues. Germline lookup yields CDR1 DFQATT and CDR2 SNEGSKA (reference sequence). V gave up 0 bases and J gave up 7 bases; unmatched junction bases: 11. The CDR3 loop is CSARDVLGTDGTQYF. The CDR3 DNA sequence: TGCAGTGCTAGAGATGTGTTAGGGACAGATGGGACCCAGTACTTC.

There are a few counts of this clonotype. Found in a library prepared for alpha chains, this beta chain is an off-target read, and its abundance has little meaning. The V and J genes are TRBV9 and TRBJ2-5; D is possibly TRBD2 (7 bases). The CDR3 loop spans 15 amino acids. Between the trimmed V and J ends, which lost 4 bases and 4 bases, there was a span of 17 bases. CDR1 and CDR2 from the germline V gene are SGDLS and YYNGEE. The DNA of the CDR3 is TGTGCCAGCAGCTTCGGGGGGCAGGGCGGAGAGACCCAGTACTTC. Protein sequence: CASSFGGQGGETQYF.

About this clonotype itself: This may be a read error: a much more frequent sequence differs by one nucleotide. With the library built for alpha chains, this beta chain is off target and its frequency is not meaningful. The chain couples TRBV19 to TRBJ2-1, with D maybe TRBD2 (6 bases). CDR1 is LNHDA, CDR2 SQIVND, per germline (reference sequence). Trimming shortened V by 4 bases and J by 10 bases, and 14 bases separated the two germline ends. This CDR3 comprises 13 residues. As DNA, the CDR3 is TGTGCCAGTAGTACGTGGTTTGGAGGGGAGCAGTTCTTC. As protein: CASSTWFGGEQFF. The complete variable domain, with remaining parts taken from reference TRBV19 and TRBJ2-1, reads DGGITQSPKYLFRKEGQNVTLSCEQNLNHDAMYWYRQDPGQGLRLIYYSQIVNDFQKGDIAEGYSVSREKKESFPLTVTSAQKNPTAFYLCASSTWFGGEQFFGPGTRLTVL.

This clonotype was observed many times. Since it is a stray read in a library aimed at alpha chains, this beta chain has a size that is not meaningful. The rearrangement links TRBV12-3 or TRBV12-4 to TRBJ2-5; D ambiguous. The CDR3 is 14 amino acids. Trimming took 5 bases from V and 2 from J, leaving 12 bases between them. CDR3 protein: CASSPLGQQETQYF. The CDR3 DNA reads TGTGCCAGCAGTCCACTTGGGCAGCAAGAGACCCAGTACTTC.

A note on this clonotype: This beta chain is a stray read from a library made for alpha chains; its abundance is not meaningful. CDR3 sequence: CASSWRPGLATYEQYF. In DNA form, the CDR3 reads TGTGCCAGCAGCTGGAGACCGGGACTAGCGACCTACGAGCAGTACTTC. The rearrangement uses TRBV7-2 and TRBJ2-7; 10 bases align to TRBD2. This CDR3 is built from 16 residues. Germline trimming cut 4 bases from V and 2 bases from J; bases unmatched to any gene: 8. CDR1 SGHTA and CDR2 FQGNSA come from the germline V gene.

As regards this clonotype: This beta chain lies outside the target of a library built for alpha chains; its clone size means little. The V and J genes are TRBV19 and TRBJ1-4; TRBD1 agrees at 10 bases. Trimming removed 7 bases from V and 7 bases from J; junction bases left unmatched: 9. CDR3 size: 15 residues. Germline V gene data show CDR1 as LNHDA and CDR2 as SQIVND (reference sequence). CDR3 in amino acids: CASTTTGTGVEKLFF. The CDR3 region has the DNA TGTGCCAGTACCACTACGGGGACAGGGGTTGAAAAACTGTTTTTT.